This TCR beta chain was captured by sequencing in a study of blood T cell repertoires in COVID-19 (dated by TCRdb to the early 2020s). General notes on the study: Samples from collaborators originated in the United States, Italy and Spain and spanned both the acute and convalescent phases of COVID-19. The material from the prospective study consisted of cDNA or gDNA derived from T cells, B-cell-depleted T cells, or PBMCs. The dataset comprised deeply sampled blood TCRbeta repertoires from subjects exposed to, actively infected with, or recovered from COVID-19. The repertoires were released in a freely available public database intended as a resource for research on the immune response to SARS-CoV-2. The samples were drawn from two sources: the first 160 participants of the ongoing ImmuneRACE study, and 1,200 or so subjects contributed by 6 global collaborators. Sample metadata almost always included a de-identified subject ID, COVID-19 status, age in years and sex. Where available, HLA class I and class II types were taken from metadata supplied by the sample provider and were not determined by assay-based typing. Points the paper makes about the study in general: How much clinical and demographic metadata was included differed by source and by participant, and the metadata was provided uncurated.

About this clone: Its antigen has not been determined. Base-call qualities are not available, and no considerably larger clone is one nucleotide away.

In the prospective study, participants were roughly 18 to 100 years old, resided in about two dozen geographic areas of the United States, and were enrolled through a virtual design. Cohort assignment in the prospective study relied on participant-reported clinical history from a screening survey and a study questionnaire. Recovered participants in ImmuneRACE Cohort 3 were defined by two consecutive negative NP/OP PCR tests, clearance by a healthcare professional, or resolution of symptoms. In the prospective study, whole blood, serum and a nasopharyngeal or oropharyngeal swab were collected from each participant by mobile phlebotomists. Over a roughly 2-month period, participants in the prospective study had the option of providing additional blood draws and questionnaires. Blood samples from the prospective study were shipped frozen or at room temperature prior to DNA extraction. TCRbeta CDR3 regions were amplified from genomic DNA using the immunoSEQ Assay, a bias-controlled multiplex PCR. In the source study's methods: The number of nucleated cells in each sample was estimated from the amplification of reference gene primers within the assay. Sequence reads were collapsed and filtered to measure the absolute abundance of every unique TCRbeta CDR3 rearrangement. Productive Simpson clonality was computed per sample as the square root of Simpson's diversity index over productive rearrangements. TCRdb obtained this table from immuneACCESS and retained in-frame rearrangements with V and J assigned. These tables miss some clones; where compared with another copy, unresolved V genes account for less than half of the shortfall, and the remainder is unexplained. V and J calls and clone size come straight from that table; D and trimming were deduced from the DNA. The sample table shows approximately 300,000 clones, and 92% are seen once. About a fifth of the sample comes from the top ten.

The TCR comes from a woman aged 25-40 years who had recovered from COVID-19. The sequenced sample consisted of PBMCs or T cells enriched from blood (not recorded which).

For the CDR3, the sequence is CASSRQGASNQPQHF. The sequence in DNA is TGTGCCAGTAGTAGACAGGGGGCGAGCAATCAGCCCCAGCATTTT. This receptor chain uses TRBV19 and TRBJ1-5; a stretch of 10 junction bases matches TRBD1. For this chain, trimming is 4 bases at the V end and 1 base at the J end, and the number of junction bases without a gene match is 1. From the cysteine up to the phenylalanine, the CDR3 has a length of 15 residues. The entry retains the CDR3 DNA only, 45 bases that are in frame from base 1. CDR1 and CDR2 (LNHDA, SQIVND) derive from the germline V gene (reference sequence).